This T cell receptor (beta chain) was identified during a study of graft-versus-host responses after intestinal transplantation. Findings and caveats of the study: The study associated peak circulating GvH clone levels with early post-transplant HvG declines. Clonal ratios of graft-versus-host to host-versus-graft in allografts were high for patients exhibiting graft-donor T cell macrochimerism.

Only in-frame clones appear in the TCRdb table, and some are missing; sequencing was by immunoSEQ multiplex PCR. The table shows around 13,000 clones, with 30% occurring only once. The CDR3 consists of 13 residues. Looked up from germline, CDR1 is MDHEN and CDR2 is SYDVKM. V lost 2 bases to trimming and J lost 9 bases, with 11 bases between them. Researchers placed roughly 200,000 CFSE-labeled responder cells in culture with roughly 200,000 irradiated, violet-dye-labeled stimulator cells. The sample was alloreactive CD8+ T cells from a mixed lymphocyte reaction culture, taken before intestinal transplant. Subset noted: CFSE-low proliferating T cells sorted from roughly six-day pre-transplant mixed lymphocyte reaction (GvH or HvG direction). V is TRBV28 and J is TRBJ1-5; D possibly corresponds to TRBD1 (5 bases). The sequence derives from a human patient who received an intestinal transplant. The CDR3 spells CASSLTGRGPQHF. The CDR3 DNA reads as TGTGCCAGCAGTTTAACAGGAAGGGGGCCCCAGCATTTT. The full variable domain, rest sourced from reference TRBV28 and TRBJ1-5, is DVKVTQSSRYLVKRTGEKVFLECVQDMDHENMFWYRQDPGLGLRLIYFSYDVKMKEKGDIPEGYSVSREKKERFSLILESASTNQTSMYLCASSLTGRGPQHFGDGTRLSIL.